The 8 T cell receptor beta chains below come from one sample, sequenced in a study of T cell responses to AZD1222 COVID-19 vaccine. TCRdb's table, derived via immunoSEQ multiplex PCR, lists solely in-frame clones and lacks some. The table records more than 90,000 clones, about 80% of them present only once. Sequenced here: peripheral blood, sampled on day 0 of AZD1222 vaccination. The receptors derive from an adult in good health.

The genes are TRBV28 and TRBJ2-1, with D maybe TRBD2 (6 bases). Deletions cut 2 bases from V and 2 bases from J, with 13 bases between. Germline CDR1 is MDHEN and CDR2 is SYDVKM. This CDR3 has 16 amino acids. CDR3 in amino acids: CASSLGPGTAYNEQFF. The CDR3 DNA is TGTGCCAGCAGTTTAGGTCCCGGGACTGCCTACAATGAGCAGTTCTTC.

The CDR3 bases are TGTGCCAGTAGTATAGTTAGCGTCCCCTACAATGAGCAGTTCTTC. Amino acid sequence: CASSIVSVPYNEQFF. This chain uses TRBV19 with TRBJ2-1, with D possibly TRBD2 on 5 matching bases. Germline V gives CDR1 LNHDA, CDR2 SQIVND (reference sequence). This CDR3 comprises 15 residues. V gave up 1 base and J gave up 2 bases, with 9 bases separating them. Using reference TRBV19 and TRBJ2-1 for the parts outside the CDR3, the full variable domain is DGGITQSPKYLFRKEGQNVTLSCEQNLNHDAMYWYRQDPGQGLRLIYYSQIVNDFQKGDIAEGYSVSREKKESFPLTVTSAQKNPTAFYLCASSIVSVPYNEQFFGPGTRLTVL.

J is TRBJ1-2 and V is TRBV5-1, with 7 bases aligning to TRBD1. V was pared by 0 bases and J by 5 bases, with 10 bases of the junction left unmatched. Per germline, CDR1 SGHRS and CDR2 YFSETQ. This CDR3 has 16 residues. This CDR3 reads CASSLGISGQQYGYTF. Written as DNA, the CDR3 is TGCGCCAGCAGCTTGGGAATTTCGGGACAGCAATATGGCTACACCTTC.

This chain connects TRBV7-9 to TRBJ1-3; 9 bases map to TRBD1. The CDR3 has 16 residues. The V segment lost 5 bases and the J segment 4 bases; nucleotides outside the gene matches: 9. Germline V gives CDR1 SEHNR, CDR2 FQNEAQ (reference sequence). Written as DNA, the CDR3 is TGTGCCAGCAGCCCCGGGACAGGGAGGTCCGGAAACACCATATATTTT. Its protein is CASSPGTGRSGNTIYF.

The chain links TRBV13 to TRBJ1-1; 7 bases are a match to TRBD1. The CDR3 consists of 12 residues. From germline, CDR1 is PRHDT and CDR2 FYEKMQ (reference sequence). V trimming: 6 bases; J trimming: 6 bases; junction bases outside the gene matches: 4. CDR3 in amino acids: CASRMQGAEAFF. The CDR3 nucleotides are TGTGCCAGCAGAATGCAGGGGGCTGAAGCTTTCTTT.

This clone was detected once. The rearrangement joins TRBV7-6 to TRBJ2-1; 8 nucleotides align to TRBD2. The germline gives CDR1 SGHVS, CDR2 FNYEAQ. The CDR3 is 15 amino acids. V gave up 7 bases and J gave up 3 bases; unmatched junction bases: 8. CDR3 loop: CASTLSGDLYNEQFF. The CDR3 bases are TGTGCCAGCACCCTTAGCGGGGACCTCTACAATGAGCAGTTCTTC.

The CDR3 DNA reads as TGTGCCAGCAGCTTCCGGACTAGCGGGAACACAGATACGCAGTATTTT. Amino acids: CASSFRTSGNTDTQYF. The genes are TRBV13 and TRBJ2-3; TRBD2 matches 12 bases. The CDR3 is made up of 16 amino acids. Germline assignment: CDR1 PRHDT and CDR2 FYEKMQ (reference sequence). V trimming: 3 bases; J trimming: 2 bases; junction bases outside the gene matches: 3.

CDR3 nucleotides: TGTGCCAGCAGTGACGCGGGCCTGAATCAGCCCCAGCATTTT. It is translated as CASSDAGLNQPQHF. The chain is built from TRBV6-1 and TRBJ1-5; D is ambiguous. The V end was cut by 3 bases, the J end by 4 bases, with 10 bases between. Germline V gene sequence: CDR1 MNHNS, CDR2 SASEGT. CDR3 length: 14 residues.